The 19 T cell receptor beta chains presented below share a single source sample, sequenced in a study of T cells after posttransplantation cyclophosphamide. Assay: immunoSEQ multiplex PCR; the TCRdb copy retains only in-frame clones and omits some. The sample lists roughly 70,000 clones; approximately 92% were seen once. Sequencing was performed on PBMCs. The receptors were sampled from a woman aged 25-40 years in good health and a related stem cell transplant donor.

CDR3 region: CASSPLRQPGEPQHF. CDR3 sequence (DNA): TGTGCCAGCTCACCCTTGAGACAACCAGGAGAGCCCCAGCATTTT. The gene calls are TRBV18 and TRBJ1-5; no firm D call. Trimming shortened V by 3 bases and J by 8 bases, and 17 bases separated the two germline ends. Germline CDR1 reads KGHSH; CDR2 reads LQKENI. The CDR3 contains 15 residues.

The gene calls are TRBV29-1 and TRBJ1-4, with D unclear. The CDR3 has 13 residues. In germline, CDR1 is SQVTM, CDR2 ANQGSEA. V gave up 3 bases and J gave up 3 bases, with 8 bases separating them. Written as DNA, the CDR3 is TGCAGCGTTGAGGGAGAAGCTAATGAAAAACTGTTTTTT. Residues: CSVEGEANEKLFF.

As concerns this clone: This specimen includes other DNA sequences encoding the same CDR3. The genes are TRBV27 and TRBJ1-2; D gene unclear. This CDR3 contains 13 residues. CDR1 is MNHEY and CDR2 is SMNVEV in the germline V gene (reference sequence). The V end was cut by 2 bases, the J end by 0 bases, with 4 bases between. The CDR3 bases are TGTGCCAGCAGTTTAGCGGCTAACTATGGCTACACCTTC. Encoded protein: CASSLAANYGYTF.

This clone was observed once. V is TRBV7-2 and J is TRBJ1-6; a possible D gene is TRBD1 (6 bases). V lost 5 bases and J 5 bases, leaving 13 bases between the germline ends. Germline CDR1 is SGHTA and CDR2 is FQGNSA. This CDR3 spans 15 amino acids. The CDR3 DNA reads TGTGCCAGCAGCCAAGGGACACCAAATAATTCACCCCTCCACTTT. Amino acid sequence: CASSQGTPNNSPLHF.

The chain is built from TRBV5-1 and TRBJ1-6; D uncertain. This CDR3 has 13 amino acids. Per the germline V gene, CDR1 is SGHRS and CDR2 is YFSETQ. V shed 6 bases and J shed 8 bases, with 12 bases lying between them. The DNA of the CDR3 is TGCGCCAGCACGCGGGCTGGCGATTCACCCCTCCACTTT. It is translated as CASTRAGDSPLHF.

The CDR3 coding sequence is TGTGCCAGCAGTCCCTGGGACAGTTTGCGGTCGGACACTGAAGCTTTCTTT. Residues: CASSPWDSLRSDTEAFF. The chain carries TRBV27 and TRBJ1-1; 7 nucleotides match TRBD1. With 5 bases clipped from V and 3 bases from J, the junction kept 15 bases outside the gene matches. Per the germline V gene, CDR1 is MNHEY and CDR2 is SMNVEV (reference sequence). There are 17 residues in the CDR3.

The chain recombines TRBV7-9 with TRBJ2-7; D perhaps matches TRBD2 (6 bases). CDR1 SEHNR and CDR2 FQNEAQ come from the germline V gene (reference sequence). V was pared by 2 bases and J by 0 bases, with 11 bases between. The CDR3 is made up of 15 amino acids. CDR3 residues: CASSLFGGSSYEQYF. CDR3 bases: TGTGCCAGCAGCTTATTTGGGGGGAGCTCCTACGAGCAGTACTTC.

The chain links TRBV28 to TRBJ2-3; 7 nucleotides agree with TRBD2. Germline V CDR1 and CDR2: MDHEN, SYDVKM. J was trimmed by 10 bases and V by 2 bases; bases with no gene match: 6. This CDR3 is 13 amino acids long. The CDR3 DNA follows: TGTGCCAGCAGTTTAAGAGTCCGGGGGGCGCAGTATTTT. Translating it yields CASSLRVRGAQYF.

The V gene is TRBV6-4, the J gene TRBJ2-3; TRBD2 matches 8 bases. The CDR3 length is 17 residues. The germline gives CDR1 MRHNA, CDR2 SNTAGT. Trimming at V came to 0 bases and at J to 1 base, leaving 6 bases not matched to a gene. CDR3 sequence reads: CASSDSATAGGTDTQYF. In DNA, the CDR3 is TGTGCCAGCAGTGACTCCGCAACAGCGGGGGGCACAGATACGCAGTATTTT.

CDR3 loop: CASSEYRGANTGELFF. The CDR3 DNA reads as TGTGCCAGCAGCGAATACAGGGGCGCGAACACCGGGGAGCTGTTTTTT. The chain has TRBV7-8 and TRBJ2-2; 7 bases align to TRBD1. Germline V gives CDR1 SGHVS, CDR2 FQNEAQ. The CDR3 length is 16 residues. Trimming cost V 5 bases and J 0 bases; bases outside gene matches: 6. The full variable domain, rest sourced from reference TRBV7-8 and TRBJ2-2, is GAGVSQSPRYKVAKRGQDVALRCDPISGHVSLFWYQQALGQGPEFLTYFQNEAQLDKSGLPSDRFFAERPEGSVSTLKIQRTQQEDSAVYLCASSEYRGANTGELFFGEGSRLTVL.

The chain joins TRBV19 to TRBJ1-5; the D gene is possibly TRBD1 (5 bases). The V and J ends lost 1 base and 3 bases respectively, with 10 bases between them. This CDR3 comprises 15 residues. In germline, CDR1 is LNHDA, CDR2 SQIVND (reference sequence). CDR3 sequence (DNA): TGTGCCAGTAGTATAGCCAGGGTCTTCAATCAGCCCCAGCATTTT. Translation: CASSIARVFNQPQHF.

The chain links TRBV7-2 to TRBJ2-7; D gene uncertain. CDR1 and CDR2 (germline): SGHTA, FQGNSA. The germline V and J ends were trimmed by 0 bases and 3 bases, with 12 bases remaining between them. The CDR3 is made up of 15 amino acids. In DNA form, the CDR3 reads TGTGCCAGCAGCTTAGCGCTGGTCAGCAGCTACGAGCAGTACTTC. Its protein product is CASSLALVSSYEQYF.

The V call is TRBV2, the J call TRBJ1-2; the D gene is possibly TRBD1 (6 bases). Germline CDR1 and CDR2: SNHLY and FYNNEI. There are 13 residues in the CDR3. Trimming shortened V by 5 bases and J by 5 bases, and 12 bases separated the two germline ends. The CDR3 DNA reads as TGTGCCAGCAGTCGGACAGAGAATTATGGCTACACCTTC. Translated, it gives CASSRTENYGYTF.

This rearrangement joins TRBV5-1 to TRBJ1-3; TRBD1 matches at 11 bases. Germline CDR1 SGHRS, CDR2 YFSETQ. V was pared by 0 bases and J by 0 bases, with 5 bases of the junction left unmatched. The CDR3 is 18 amino acids. The CDR3 region is CASSLAPGQGGSGNTIYF. As DNA, the CDR3 is TGCGCCAGCAGCTTGGCCCCGGGACAGGGGGGCTCTGGAAACACCATATATTTT.

Only one count was recorded for this clone. V and J are TRBV6-4 and TRBJ2-1; 8 bases are shared with TRBD1. J lost 0 bases, V lost 8 bases, and 6 bases had no gene match. The germline V gene has CDR1 MRHNA and CDR2 SNTAGT. There are 15 residues in the CDR3. This CDR3 is CASGRQGASYNEQFF. The CDR3 bases are TGTGCCAGCGGGCGTCAGGGGGCCTCCTACAATGAGCAGTTCTTC.

This sequence joins TRBV4-1 and TRBJ2-1; a possible D gene is TRBD2 (6 bases). CDR3 size: 14 residues. V lost 1 base, J lost 6 bases, and 10 bases lay in between. Germline CDR1 is MGHRA and CDR2 is YSYEKL. The CDR3 loop is CASSQVGGVNEQFF. The CDR3 bases are TGCGCCAGCAGCCAAGTAGGAGGGGTCAATGAGCAGTTCTTC.

This chain links TRBV7-2 with TRBJ2-1, with 8 positions matching TRBD2. CDR1 and CDR2 (germline): SGHTA, FQGNSA. The CDR3 is made up of 15 amino acids. With 2 bases clipped from V and 1 base from J, the junction kept 1 base outside the gene matches. The CDR3 loop is CASSLTGGSYNEQFF. The CDR3 DNA follows: TGTGCCAGCAGCTTAACGGGGGGGTCCTACAATGAGCAGTTCTTC. Based on the CDR3 plus reference TRBV7-2 and TRBJ2-1, the full variable domain is GAGVSQSPSNKVTEKGKDVELRCDPISGHTALYWYRQSLGQGLEFLIYFQGNSAPDKSGLPSDRFSAERTGGSVSTLTIQRTQQEDSAVYLCASSLTGGSYNEQFFGPGTRLTVL.

J is TRBJ1-2 and V is TRBV9, with D possibly TRBD1 on 5 matching bases. The V gene's germline CDR1 is SGDLS and CDR2 YYNGEE. Trimming removed 4 bases from V and 3 bases from J, with 10 bases in between. CDR3 length equals 13 residues. The DNA of the CDR3 is TGTGCCAGCAGCCTAGGGGAGGACTATGGCTACACCTTC. Protein sequence: CASSLGEDYGYTF.

This chain joins TRBV7-2 and TRBJ1-5; possible D gene TRBD1, 5 bases. Looked up from germline, CDR1 is SGHTA and CDR2 is FQGNSA. V was cut by 4 bases and J by 3 bases, with 10 bases left in between. The CDR3 totals 14 residues. This CDR3 reads CASSSQATNQPQHF. CDR3 nucleotides: TGTGCCAGCAGCTCACAGGCAACCAATCAGCCCCAGCATTTT.